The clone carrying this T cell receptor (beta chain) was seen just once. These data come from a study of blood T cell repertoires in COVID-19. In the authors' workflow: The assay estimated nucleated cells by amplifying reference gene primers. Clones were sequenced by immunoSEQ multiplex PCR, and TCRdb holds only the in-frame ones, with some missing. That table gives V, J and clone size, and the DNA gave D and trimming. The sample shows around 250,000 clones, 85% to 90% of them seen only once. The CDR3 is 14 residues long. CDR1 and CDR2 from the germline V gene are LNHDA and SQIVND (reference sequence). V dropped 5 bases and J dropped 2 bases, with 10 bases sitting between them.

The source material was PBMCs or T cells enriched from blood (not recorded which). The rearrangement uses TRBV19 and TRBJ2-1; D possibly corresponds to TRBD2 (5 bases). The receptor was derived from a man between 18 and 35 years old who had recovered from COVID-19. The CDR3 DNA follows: TGTGCCAGTAGTTCCTGGACTGCCTACAATGAGCAGTTCTTC. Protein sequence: CASSSWTAYNEQFF.